This TCR beta chain was sequenced during a study of blood T cell repertoires in COVID-19. Whole-study context: COVID-19 samples collected from the United States, Italy and Spain covered acute and convalescent phases. T cells, B-cell-depleted T cells, or PBMCs provided the cDNA or gDNA that served as material.

Study processing details: Estimates of nucleated cell counts were drawn from the amplification of reference gene primers. TCRdb keeps only in-frame clones here, not all; method: immunoSEQ multiplex PCR. For V, J and clone size, that table is used; D and trimming come from the DNA. The data show around 250,000 clones, about 87% seen once. This CDR3 has 16 residues. Germline V gene sequence: CDR1 MNHEY, CDR2 SMNVEV (reference sequence). The germline V and J ends were trimmed by 6 bases and 0 bases, with 15 bases remaining between them. The sample taken for sequencing was peripheral blood. V is TRBV27 and J is TRBJ1-5; no clear D. The sequence derives from a woman in her 70s with active or convalescent COVID-19. Here the CDR3 reads CASSHFRDYSNQPQHF. CDR3 nucleotides: TGTGCCAGCAGCCACTTTCGAGATTATAGCAATCAGCCCCAGCATTTT.